This T cell receptor (beta chain) was sequenced for a study of blood T cells in healthy people across ages. Study-wide background: Template switching retrieved approximately one barcoded beta molecule for each two T cells.

Points from the study as a whole: Roughly linear declines in TCR beta diversity per million T cells occurred with age.

This CDR3 spans 11 amino acids. CDR1 is MNHNS, CDR2 SASEGT, per germline. V lost 6 bases, J lost 6 bases, and 9 bases lay in between. Researchers collected roughly 9.8 milliliters of peripheral blood from every single donor. This clonotype was recorded at least ten times. Its antigen is unknown. Next came a second PCR, run for 7 to 11 cycles, which used a sample-barcoded 5' primer along with a J-beta primer mix. TCRdb recomputed calls from the 5' RACE reads with MiXCR, one row per CDR3 protein. This repertoire shows hundreds of thousands of distinct CDR3 sequences, about 45% found once; its top ten account for 15% to 20%.

This TCR came from a man older than 75 in good health. The V and J genes are TRBV6-1 and TRBJ2-7; perhaps TRBD2 as D (6 bases). The sequenced material came from blood. The CDR3 reads CASRGLLEQYF. The CDR3 DNA reads TGTGCCAGCAGGGGACTTCTCGAGCAGTACTTC.